This section outlines one T cell receptor (beta chain) sequence together with its context. This sample is drawn from a study of T cell changes during pregnancy in multiple sclerosis. After removal of 6 bases from V and 2 bases from J, the junction contained 6 bases not matched to a gene. The CDR3 contains 14 residues. CDR1 SNHLY and CDR2 FYNNEI come from the germline V gene. The method was immunoSEQ multiplex PCR; TCRdb's version includes in-frame clones alone and lacks a portion of them. This sample has 41,000 or so clones; 85% to 95% occur once, and the top ten carry about 6.7%. This TCR was recovered from a female donor with multiple sclerosis, enrolled in a pregnancy study. The V and J genes are TRBV2 and TRBJ1-1; TRBD1 aligns across 7 bases. Specimen: CD8+ T cells from peripheral blood mononuclear cells, collected in the third trimester of pregnancy. This CDR3 is CASRHGTANTEAFF. CDR3 DNA sequence: TGTGCCAGCAGACACGGGACAGCCAACACTGAAGCTTTCTTT.